This is a list of T cell receptor beta chains from one sample in a study of response to subunit inactivated influenza vaccine. TCRdb re-derived calls from the RT-PCR reads in MiXCR, one entry per CDR3 protein. The repertoire holds some 500,000 distinct CDR3 sequences, with approximately 15% as singletons. The source was CD4+ T cells sorted from PBMCs, collected roughly 24 months after vaccination. The receptors shown here come from a man between 45 and 75 years old who received an inactivated influenza vaccine. CDR3s include the opening cysteine and the closing phenylalanine or tryptophan. The D gene is left open where the match is weak. Size is omitted from some rows. Given values are once, few, many or a class for expanded clones.

TRBJ2-7	few	TRBD2	TRBV7-2	CASRVTSASSYEQYF	TGTGCCAGCAGGGTGACTAGCGCCTCCTCCTACGAGCAGTACTTC
TRBJ2-7	few	TRBD1	TRBV29-1	CSVEKGGDEQYF	TGCAGCGTTGAAAAAGGGGGCGACGAGCAGTACTTC
TRBJ2-7	-	-	TRBV11-2	CASSQGLPSYEQYF	TGTGCCAGCAGCCAGGGACTTCCTTCCTACGAGCAGTACTTC
TRBJ1-2	-	-	TRBV4-3	CASSQGRGGTATF	TGCGCCAGCAGCCAAGGGAGAGGCGGGACCGCCACCTTC
TRBJ2-7	few	-	TRBV6-1	CASSVVVGSSYEQYF	TGTGCCAGCAGTGTCGTGGTAGGAAGCTCCTACGAGCAGTACTTC
TRBJ2-1	-	TRBD1	TRBV7-2	CASSQDRGRSYNEQFF	TGTGCCAGCAGCCAAGACAGGGGTCGCTCCTACAATGAGCAGTTCTTC
TRBJ2-1	-	TRBD1	TRBV6-5	CASSFTGTGGYEQFF	TGTGCCAGCAGTTTCACCGGGACAGGGGGCTATGAGCAGTTCTTC
TRBJ2-3	-	TRBD2	TRBV2	CASSEVLAGGTDTQYF	TGTGCCAGCAGTGAAGTACTAGCGGGAGGCACAGATACGCAGTATTTT
TRBJ2-7	many	-	TRBV10-1	CASSESLGPYEQYF	TGCGCCAGCAGTGAGTCACTAGGACCCTACGAGCAGTACTTC
TRBJ2-7	few	TRBD1	TRBV20-1	CSAEKTGTDEQYF	TGCAGTGCGGAGAAGACAGGGACCGACGAGCAGTACTTC
TRBJ2-3	-	TRBD2	TRBV10-3	CAIRPGAGSTDTQYF	TGTGCCATCAGACCCGGAGCGGGAAGCACAGATACGCAGTATTTT
TRBJ2-2	few	-	TRBV2	CASSEGQITGELFF	TGTGCCAGCAGCGAGGGACAAATCACCGGGGAGCTGTTTTTT
TRBJ1-5	few	-	TRBV20-1	CSARDGGEPQHF	TGCAGTGCTAGAGATGGCGGGGAGCCCCAGCATTTT
TRBJ2-1	-	-	TRBV4-2	CASSRRAGEGGHKNEQFF	TGTGCCAGCAGCCGACGGGCGGGAGAAGGGGGCCATAAAAATGAGCAGTTCTTC
TRBJ1-4	-	TRBD1	TRBV11-2	CASSFTGTAEKLFF	TGTGCCAGCAGCTTCACCGGGACAGCGGAAAAACTGTTTTTT
TRBJ2-7	-	TRBD2	TRBV4-1	CASSRIAGIYEQYF	TGCGCCAGCAGCCGGATAGCGGGGATTTACGAGCAGTACTTC
TRBJ2-5	-	TRBD1	TRBV7-2	CASSSGGTETQYF	TGTGCCAGCAGCTCAGGGGGTACAGAGACCCAGTACTTC
TRBJ1-3	-	-	TRBV7-2	CASSLMGAGNTIYF	TGTGCCAGCAGCTTAATGGGAGCTGGAAACACCATATATTTT
TRBJ2-7	-	-	TRBV6-1	CASSPWAGGSSYEQYF	TGTGCCAGCAGCCCATGGGCGGGTGGAAGCTCCTACGAGCAGTACTTC
TRBJ1-1	-	TRBD1	TRBV12-3/TRBV12-4	CASTSNHQGGTEAFF	TGTGCCAGCACAAGTAACCATCAGGGGGGTACTGAAGCTTTCTTT
TRBJ2-3	-	TRBD1	TRBV7-3	CASSLTGQGTDTQYF	TGTGCCAGCAGCTTAACGGGACAGGGGACAGATACGCAGTATTTT
TRBJ2-7	-	TRBD1	TRBV28	CASSPGQGKTYEQYF	TGTGCCAGCAGCCCGGGACAGGGCAAGACCTACGAGCAGTACTTC
TRBJ1-2	many	TRBD1	TRBV24-1	CATSDLTGSGYTF	TGTGCCACCAGTGACCTGACAGGGTCTGGCTACACCTTC
TRBJ2-3	-	-	TRBV6-5	CASSYYGAAADTQYF	TGTGCCAGCAGTTACTATGGGGCGGCAGCAGATACGCAGTATTTT
TRBJ2-5	-	-	TRBV20-1	CSARSGVIQETQYF	TGCAGTGCTAGGTCGGGAGTGATCCAAGAGACCCAGTACTTC
TRBJ1-1	-	-	TRBV25-1	CASSEAGHANTEAFF	TGTGCCAGCAGTGAAGCTGGACACGCGAACACTGAAGCTTTCTTT
TRBJ1-2	-	-	TRBV6-1	CASRAAGLRGYTF	TGTGCCAGCAGGGCCGCGGGTTTGAGGGGCTACACCTTC
TRBJ2-1	-	-	TRBV5-6	CASSFRALYNEQFF	TGTGCCAGCAGCTTCCGGGCCCTCTACAATGAGCAGTTCTTC
TRBJ2-2	few	-	TRBV11-2	CASRRQVAGELFF	TGTGCCAGCAGACGACAGGTGGCCGGGGAGCTGTTTTTT
TRBJ1-6	few	TRBD1	TRBV7-2	CASSLTTGTSYNSPLHF	TGTGCCAGCAGCTTAACGACAGGGACTTCCTATAATTCACCCCTCCACTTT
TRBJ2-3	few	-	TRBV20-1	CSAQSAGFTDTQYF	TGCAGTGCCCAGTCGGCGGGATTCACAGATACGCAGTATTTT
TRBJ2-7	few	TRBD2	TRBV7-2	CASSPGLAAHEQYF	TGTGCCAGCAGCCCGGGACTAGCCGCCCACGAGCAGTACTTC
TRBJ2-3	-	-	TRBV14	CASSQDRTASTDTQYF	TGTGCCAGCAGCCAAGATCGGACAGCGAGCACAGATACGCAGTATTTT
TRBJ1-1	few	-	TRBV5-1	CASIPGGPNTEAFF	TGCGCCAGCATACCGGGGGGTCCGAACACTGAAGCTTTCTTT
TRBJ2-1	-	-	TRBV6-5	CASSYSRLATYNEQFF	TGTGCCAGCAGTTACTCGAGGCTCGCTACCTACAATGAGCAGTTCTTC
TRBJ1-1	many	-	TRBV20-1	CSARGGHTEAFF	TGCAGTGCTAGAGGGGGCCACACTGAAGCTTTCTTT